This T cell receptor beta chain was recovered during a study of a mutant IDH1 vaccine in newly diagnosed glioma. Study at large: Sex distribution of treated patients was around 62% male and roughly 38% female; mean age was about 41 years. Previous care, which was radiotherapy, temozolomide, or both, most often involved both. General study findings and limits: Patients mounted vaccine-induced immune responses in 90% to 95% of cases.

Assay used: immunoSEQ multiplex PCR; TCRdb lists only in-frame clones, some missing. Of tens of thousands of clones in the sample, about four fifths are singletons; the top ten hold 3.8%. CDR3 length: 14 residues. The germline CDR1 and CDR2 sequences are SGHAT and FQNNGV. Trimming took off 1 base at V and 3 bases at J, with 9 bases between the two ends. In the case of this clone: Its antigen remains unknown.

Time point: week 47, end of study. In every dose of vaccine, 300 ug of mutant IDH1 20-mer peptide was given alongside topical imiquimod. Donor tumors were new WHO grade 3 or 4 IDH1-mutant, ATRX-lost astrocytomas. The material sequenced was PBMCs, taken from a glioma patient whose treatment included an IDH1 peptide vaccine. This receptor was identified in a young man with glioma. The chain carries TRBV11-2 and TRBJ1-2, with D hard to call. In DNA form, the CDR3 reads TGTGCCAGCAGCTTAGGTCTTACGGACTATGGCTACACCTTC. This translates into CASSLGLTDYGYTF.